A single sample is the source of the 4 T cell receptor beta chains below, sequenced in a study of OX40 agonist ivuxolimab in advanced cancers. The method was immunoSEQ multiplex PCR; TCRdb's version includes in-frame clones alone and lacks a portion of them. Of some 50,000 clones in the sample, less than 85% were seen once. The sequences come from CD4+ or CD8+ T cells sorted from blood, collected in a trial of the OX40 agonist ivuxolimab. All receptors come from an adult with an advanced solid tumor such as melanoma, head and neck, liver or kidney cancer.

The CDR3 region is CASSRGQSNTEAFF. The CDR3 DNA is TGCGCCAGCAGCCGTGGACAGTCGAACACTGAAGCTTTCTTT. The J gene is TRBJ1-1, the V gene TRBV5-1; D possibly corresponds to TRBD1 (6 bases). V shed 4 bases and J shed 1 base, with 11 bases lying between them. The CDR3 contains 14 residues. In germline, CDR1 is SGHRS, CDR2 YFSETQ.

The V gene is TRBV29-1, the J gene TRBJ2-5; D could derive from TRBD1 or TRBD2 (6 bases each). CDR3 length equals 13 residues. From germline, CDR1 is SQVTM and CDR2 ANQGSEA. Between the trimmed V and J ends, which lost 6 bases and 2 bases, there was a span of 13 bases. CDR3 region: CSVEQGGQETQYF. For the CDR3, the DNA is TGCAGCGTGGAACAGGGAGGTCAAGAGACCCAGTACTTC.

This clone was observed once. This chain links TRBV6-5 with TRBJ1-1; weak D call: TRBD1 (6 bases). The CDR3 consists of 15 residues. Deletions cut 6 bases from V and 3 bases from J, with 17 bases between. Germline CDR1 reads MNHEY; CDR2 reads SVGAGI. In DNA, the CDR3 is TGTGCCAGCAGCCATAGACAGGTTCGGTACACTGAAGCTTTCTTT. It translates to CASSHRQVRYTEAFF.

This clone was seen a few times. The identical CDR3 is also encoded by other nucleotide sequences in the sample. The rearrangement links TRBV6-5 to TRBJ2-7, with D uncertain. The CDR3 is 14 residues long. Germline loops: CDR1 MNHEY, CDR2 SVGAGI. Trimming took 0 bases from V and 2 from J, leaving 8 bases between them. CDR3 protein: CASSYSTGAYEQYF. Here the CDR3 DNA reads TGTGCCAGCAGTTACTCGACCGGTGCCTACGAGCAGTACTTC.